This T cell receptor (beta chain) is drawn from a study of beta chain features in type 1 diabetes. General study findings and limits: Over-representation of high TCR-expressing cells was a possible consequence of cDNA sequencing. When VDJ junctions were examined, type 1 diabetes patients showed fewer insertions and more deletions.

There are many counts of this clone. Its specificity is not known. Expressed TCRB transcripts were sequenced because the isolated RNA had all been reverse transcribed beforehand. Data came from immunoSEQ multiplex PCR; TCRdb stores just in-frame clones and leaves some out. The sample lists about 140,000 clones, 9% to 10% seen once, with 0.65% in the top ten. The CDR3 runs to 16 residues. The germline CDR1 and CDR2 sequences are SGHTA and FQGNSA. Trimming shortened V by 5 bases and J by 3 bases, and 19 bases separated the two germline ends. J is TRBJ1-2 and V is TRBV7-2; D possibly corresponds to TRBD1 (6 bases). The receptor's source is a woman between 40 and 50 years old in good health. Sequencing was performed on central memory CD4+ T cells from blood. The CDR3: CASSPRRRSGDYGYTF. CDR3 sequence (DNA): TGTGCCAGCAGCCCCCGTCGTAGGTCAGGGGACTATGGCTACACCTTC.